The T cell receptor beta chain described here comes from a study of T cells in Graves' hyperthyroidism and ophthalmopathy. Study results and limitations: Patients with ophthalmopathy were separated from those with stable hyperthyroidism by a 13 V-J model.

Worth noting for this clonotype: Its antigen is not identified.

It was RNA transcripts that yielded the amplified TCR beta CDR3 regions. First-round RT-PCR of the TCR CDR3 relied on the HTBI primer set. TCRdb passed the multiplex PCR reads through MiXCR, listing each CDR3 protein once. The table has some 600,000 distinct CDR3 sequences, about 15% seen once. Patients having uncontrolled infection, another autoimmune disease, pregnancy or lactation were not included. Germline-derived CDR1 and CDR2 are SEHNR and FQNEAQ (reference sequence). J was trimmed by 5 bases and V by 5 bases; bases with no gene match: 9. The CDR3 extends over 15 amino acids. The chain combines TRBV7-9 with TRBJ2-1; 7 nucleotides align to TRBD2. The TCR was taken from a woman aged 30 to 39 with Graves' hyperthyroidism that later progressed to Graves' ophthalmopathy. The sample comprised blood. CDR3 sequence: CASSRVGGRDNEQFF. In DNA form, the CDR3 reads TGTGCCAGCAGCCGCGTTGGCGGGAGAGACAATGAGCAGTTCTTC.